This T cell receptor beta chain was observed in a study of regulatory T cells in long-lasting Graves disease. Study conclusions and caveats: Those with persistent disease had in common more public clonotypes (2,741) than new patients (approximately 890). Under persistent disease, TRBV28, TRBJ1-2 and TRBJ2-5 were used preferentially. The researchers studied only peripheral blood, not thyroid tissue.

A few counts support this clonotype. What it binds is not known. The V and J ends lost 0 bases and 6 bases, in that order; junction bases with no gene match: 17. CDR1 and CDR2 (germline): DFQATT, SNEGSKA (reference sequence). This CDR3 comprises 19 residues. According to the study, TCR beta libraries were built with iRepertoire HTBI primers and CDR3-region Arm-PCR. TCRdb itself ran the multiplex PCR reads through MiXCR, one entry per CDR3 protein. The data show roughly 450,000 distinct CDR3 sequences, about 20% seen once. As to time point: persistent/refractory GD, antithyroid drugs over 5 years with positive TRAb. PBMC RNA served as the TCR library source.

The specimen comprised peripheral blood mononuclear cells (PBMCs), sampled when the disease was refractory, from a patient treated with antithyroid drugs. The rearrangement joins TRBV20-1 to TRBJ2-5; 12 bases align to TRBD2. This receptor was obtained from a female donor with Graves disease. The DNA for the CDR3 is TGCAGTGCTAGAGATCTCCCCCCCCCTAGCGGGGGGGCCGAAAAGACCCAGTACTTC. Residues: CSARDLPPPSGGAEKTQYF.